This T cell receptor beta chain derives from a study of T cells in Graves' hyperthyroidism and ophthalmopathy. Study-wide findings and caveats: Prediction of ophthalmopathy progression came a median roughly 6.7 months pre-onset.

From germline, CDR1 is DFQATT and CDR2 SNEGSKA (reference sequence). This CDR3 has 13 amino acids. V was trimmed by 3 bases and J by 1 base, leaving 9 bases between them. Many counts were recorded for this clonotype. Its target is unknown. Ophthalmopathy patients had moderate-to-severe active disease, CAS ≥3, NOSPECS ≥4, and disease duration under 3 months. In making diagnoses, clinical symptoms, serum thyroxine and TRAb, thyroid ultrasound and orbital computed tomography were all used. It was 8 to 10 ml of fresh peripheral blood that supplied the PBMCs. Amplification of TCR beta CDR3 regions used RNA as the template. The study used the HTBI primer set for a first-round RT-PCR of the TCR CDR3. TCRdb ran MiXCR on the multiplex PCR reads and lists one entry per CDR3 protein. The table has some 650,000 distinct CDR3 sequences, approximately 16% seen once.

Material: blood. This TCR was sampled from a middle-aged woman with Graves' ophthalmopathy. The chain is built from TRBV20-1 and TRBJ1-1; D ambiguous. CDR3 nucleotide sequence: TGCAGTGCTAGTTCTGCCCCGAACACTGAAGCTTTCTTT. It yields the protein CSASSAPNTEAFF.